The source of this T cell receptor (beta chain) is a study of T-cell memory formation after mild COVID-19. Across the study: Each donor largely had its own TCR clusters.

The CDR3 totals 13 residues. Germline V lookup: CDR1 SGHRS, CDR2 YFSETQ. The V and J ends lost 7 bases and 4 bases respectively, with 11 bases between them. Regarding the study as a whole: Some SARS-CoV-2-responding clones were already detected in memory before infection. Contracting clones localized mainly to CM and EM when CD4+ and mainly to EMRA when CD8+.

As regards this clonotype: Its antigen remains unidentified.

TCRdb used MiXCR to reprocess the 5' RACE reads, holding one entry per CDR3 protein. The profile covers roughly 200,000 distinct CDR3 sequences, with roughly 16% appearing a single time and more than 2% taken by the ten largest. This chain uses TRBV5-1 with TRBJ2-2, with D possibly matching TRBD2 (5 bases). The sequenced material came from PBMCs or a T cell subset sorted from them (not recorded which). The receptor comes from an adult woman who had mild COVID-19 (a few samples of this study predate the infection). Cell type and time point are not known. The CDR3 DNA reads TGCGCCAGCTATCGCGAGGGCACCGGGGAGCTGTTTTTT. It specifies CASYREGTGELFF.